This TCR beta chain was documented in a study of blood T cell repertoires in COVID-19. Background on the study: The samples span acute and convalescent COVID-19 from the United States, Italy and Spain. The cDNA or gDNA used as material had been derived from T cells, B-cell-depleted T cells, or PBMCs.

With 4 bases clipped from V and 1 base from J, the junction kept 8 bases outside the gene matches. Germline V gene data show CDR1 as MNHNS and CDR2 as SASEGT. The CDR3 length is 16 residues. In the original analysis: Amplification of reference gene primers provided the estimated nucleated cell counts. Repertoires were generated with immunoSEQ multiplex PCR, while TCRdb's copy carries only in-frame clones and drops some. V and J calls and clone size are those listed in that table; D and trimming were worked out from the DNA. This sample has 300,000 to 400,000 clones, with about 90% found just once. Sequencing input: peripheral blood. The chain carries TRBV6-1 and TRBJ1-1; 8 nucleotides line up with TRBD1. This TCR derives from a woman aged 45 to 65 who had recovered from COVID-19. The CDR3 loop is CASSAYRGRGNTEAFF. CDR3 coding DNA: TGTGCCAGCAGTGCCTACAGGGGGAGAGGGAACACTGAAGCTTTCTTT.